There are a few counts of the clone carrying this T cell receptor (beta chain). Its target is unknown. The library was made from cDNA and included unique molecular identifiers. T cells, about 0.95 to 10 million of them, yielded about 500,000 cDNA molecules. From the PCR reads, TCRdb called clonotypes with MiXCR, one entry per CDR3 protein. This sample carries hundreds of thousands of distinct CDR3 sequences, around 64% of them seen once, and the ten largest clones take about 11%. These data originate in a study of post-analysis software for immune sequencing data. Study information: Several disease courses (relapsing-remitting, secondary progressive and progressive-relapsing) of multiple sclerosis were included. Study-level findings and limits: Diversity measured as normalized Chao1 was significantly lower in multiple sclerosis patients than in controls.

Sequencing was carried out using blood. This TCR came from a girl aged 2 to 10 with multiple sclerosis.

CDR3 nucleotides: TGTGCCAGCAGTTACAGGACTAGCGGCTACAATGAGCAGTTCTTC. This translates into CASSYRTSGYNEQFF. J is TRBJ2-1 and V is TRBV12-3 or TRBV12-4; the match to TRBD2 covers 10 bases. This CDR3 contains 15 residues. The J segment lost 3 bases and the V segment lost 4 bases, leaving 3 bases of the junction unmatched.